One sample yielded the 26 T cell receptor beta chains listed below, sequenced in a study of control samples from healthy donors and cancer patients. Assay used: immunoSEQ multiplex PCR; TCRdb lists only in-frame clones, some missing. This table holds 100,000 to 150,000 clones, about nine tenths found once. Specimen: blood. Receptor source: a man aged 18 to 30 in good health.

In its sample, this clone was seen a few times. The CDR3 DNA follows: TGCGCCAGCAGCTTCGGGGGCTCGTCCAATTCACCCCTCCACTTT. Its translation is CASSFGGSSNSPLHF. The chain combines TRBV5-1 with TRBJ1-6; D is possibly TRBD1 (6 bases). Germline V lookup: CDR1 SGHRS, CDR2 YFSETQ. The CDR3 totals 15 residues. The germline V and J ends were trimmed by 2 bases and 7 bases, with 13 bases remaining between them. The whole variable domain, remainder taken from reference TRBV5-1 and TRBJ1-6, is KAGVTQTPRYLIKTRGQQVTLSCSPISGHRSVSWYQQTPGQGLQFLFEYFSETQRNKGNFPGRFSGRQFSNSRSEMNVSTLELGDSALYLCASSFGGSSNSPLHFGNGTRLTVT.

This clone appeared once. CDR3 protein: CASSPGTGSRNIQYF. The CDR3 DNA follows: TGTGCCAGCAGCCCCGGGACAGGGAGTCGAAACATTCAGTACTTC. The V and J genes are TRBV5-4 and TRBJ2-4, with TRBD1 matching 9 bases. J gave up 6 bases and V 4 bases, and 8 bases lay outside the gene matches. Germline V gene data show CDR1 as SGHNT and CDR2 as YYREEE (reference sequence). The CDR3 extends over 15 amino acids.

This chain connects TRBV7-8 to TRBJ2-3, with TRBD2 matching 7 bases. The V and J ends lost 1 base and 4 bases, in that order; junction bases with no gene match: 5. CDR1 SGHVS and CDR2 FQNEAQ come from the germline V gene. The CDR3 is made up of 15 amino acids. As DNA, the CDR3 is TGTGCCAGCAGCTTAGTAGCTGGGGGGGCAGATACGCAGTATTTT. Residues: CASSLVAGGADTQYF.

The chain is built from TRBV5-1 and TRBJ2-3; no clear D gene. V lost 0 bases and J lost 4, with 9 bases in between. The CDR3 runs 14 residues. CDR1 and CDR2 from the germline V gene are SGHRS and YFSETQ. The CDR3 DNA is TGCGCCAGCAGCTTGGGGGCCCTTTCAGATACGCAGTATTTT. It encodes CASSLGALSDTQYF.

The table lists this clone with a count of one. This chain joins TRBV19 and TRBJ2-1; 7 nucleotides match TRBD1. Germline V gene sequence: CDR1 LNHDA, CDR2 SQIVND (reference sequence). This CDR3 has 15 amino acids. V lost 1 base, J lost 7 bases, and 7 bases stayed unmatched. CDR3 DNA sequence: TGTGCCAGTAGTATAGGATACAGGGGTAGTAATGAGCAGTTCTTC. Amino acids: CASSIGYRGSNEQFF. The full variable domain, rest sourced from reference TRBV19 and TRBJ2-1, is DGGITQSPKYLFRKEGQNVTLSCEQNLNHDAMYWYRQDPGQGLRLIYYSQIVNDFQKGDIAEGYSVSREKKESFPLTVTSAQKNPTAFYLCASSIGYRGSNEQFFGPGTRLTVL.

The chain employs TRBV11-2 and TRBJ2-7, with 9 bases lining up with TRBD1. Germline V gene lookup returns CDR1 SGHAT and CDR2 FQNNGV. J lost 3 bases, V lost 6 bases, and 6 bases had no gene match. This CDR3 has 14 amino acids. This CDR3 is CASRPPGQGYEQYF. The CDR3, as DNA: TGTGCCAGCAGACCTCCGGGACAGGGCTACGAGCAGTACTTC.

This clone was seen once. The genes are TRBV9 and TRBJ2-5, with D perhaps matching TRBD2 (6 bases). The CDR3 covers 14 residues. V was shortened by 3 bases and J by 11 bases, with 20 bases between the two germline ends. Germline V gene sequence: CDR1 SGDLS, CDR2 YYNGEE. As DNA, the CDR3 is TGTGCCAGCAGCGCAACGACTAGTTCTGGTACTCAGTACTTC. Amino acid sequence: CASSATTSSGTQYF. The whole variable domain, remainder taken from reference TRBV9 and TRBJ2-5, is DSGVTQTPKHLITATGQRVTLRCSPRSGDLSVYWYQQSLDQGLQFLIQYYNGEERAKGNILERFSAQQFPDLHSELNLSSLELGDSALYFCASSATTSSGTQYFGPGTRLLVL.

V usage is TRBV7-9 and J usage is TRBJ2-7; 7 positions match TRBD1. Germline loops: CDR1 SEHNR, CDR2 FQNEAQ (reference sequence). There are 13 residues in the CDR3. With V trimmed by 3 bases and J by 2 bases, 1 base remained unmatched. This CDR3 reads CASSFQGAYEQYF. The CDR3 DNA reads as TGTGCCAGCAGCTTTCAGGGGGCCTACGAGCAGTACTTC.

This clone was picked up one time. The gene calls are TRBV4-3 and TRBJ2-2; TRBD2 matches 11 bases. Germline assignment: CDR1 LGHNA and CDR2 YSLEER. V dropped 0 bases and J dropped 7; count of bases not matched to a gene: 10. The CDR3 has 18 residues. DNA of the CDR3: TGCGCCAGCAGCCAAGATTATCTAGCGGGAGGACAGAGCGGGGAGCTGTTTTTT. This translates into CASSQDYLAGGQSGELFF.

Only a few counts were recorded for this clone. The genes are TRBV19 and TRBJ1-5; possibly TRBD1 for D (5 bases). CDR3 length equals 15 residues. Germline V gene lookup returns CDR1 LNHDA and CDR2 SQIVND (reference sequence). Trimming pared 5 bases from V and 3 bases from J, leaving 14 bases between. The CDR3 here is CASSFPRENNQPQHF. For the CDR3, the DNA is TGTGCCAGTAGTTTTCCCAGGGAAAACAATCAGCCCCAGCATTTT. The whole variable domain, remainder taken from reference TRBV19 and TRBJ1-5, is DGGITQSPKYLFRKEGQNVTLSCEQNLNHDAMYWYRQDPGQGLRLIYYSQIVNDFQKGDIAEGYSVSREKKESFPLTVTSAQKNPTAFYLCASSFPRENNQPQHFGDGTRLSIL.

This clone was recorded only once. This chain links TRBV18 with TRBJ1-1; D is uncertain. The CDR3 contains 15 residues. Germline V gene lookup returns CDR1 KGHSH and CDR2 LQKENI. Deletions cut 0 bases from V and 3 bases from J, with 11 bases between. DNA of the CDR3: TGTGCCAGCTCACCACCTGCCGGACGGGACACTGAAGCTTTCTTT. Its translation: CASSPPAGRDTEAFF.

The chain uses TRBV7-3 and TRBJ2-1; 8 bases fit TRBD1. J gave up 7 bases and V 4 bases, and 3 bases lay outside the gene matches. CDR1 is SGHTA, CDR2 FQGTGA, per germline. This CDR3 is 13 amino acids long. CDR3 in amino acids: CASSSHRGNEQFF. The CDR3 DNA reads as TGTGCCAGCAGCTCCCACAGGGGGAATGAGCAGTTCTTC.

This sequence joins TRBV5-6 and TRBJ2-2; D might be TRBD1 (6 bases). The germline gives CDR1 SGHDT, CDR2 YYEEEE. V lost 4 bases to trimming and J lost 6 bases, with 19 bases between them. The CDR3 spans 16 residues. The CDR3 DNA is TGTGCCAGCAGCCCCTGGGCAGGGGTGTCGGCCGGGGAGCTGTTTTTT. Translated: CASSPWAGVSAGELFF.

J is TRBJ2-2 and V is TRBV2, with 11 bases matching TRBD1. Germline lookup yields CDR1 SNHLY and CDR2 FYNNEI. The CDR3 totals 17 residues. The trim removed 3 bases at V and 5 bases at J, leaving 8 bases unmatched. CDR3 coding DNA: TGTGCCAGCAGTGACGGACAGGGGGCCCTAGGAACCGGGGAGCTGTTTTTT. Protein product: CASSDGQGALGTGELFF.

This CDR3 is CASSGLRESSYNEQFF. In nucleotides, the CDR3 is TGCGCCAGCAGCGGGCTGAGGGAAAGTTCCTACAATGAGCAGTTCTTC. The genes are TRBV10-2 and TRBJ2-1; D may be TRBD2 (5 bases). Germline V gene sequence: CDR1 WSHSY, CDR2 SAAADI. With 6 bases removed from V and 1 base from J, the gap between germline ends came to 16 bases. This CDR3 has 16 residues.

This chain uses TRBV5-1 with TRBJ2-1; 8 bases map to TRBD2. This CDR3 is built from 15 residues. Germline-derived CDR1 and CDR2 are SGHRS and YFSETQ. The trim removed 2 bases at V and 5 bases at J, leaving 6 bases unmatched. This CDR3 reads CASSFNSGAHNEQFF. CDR3 bases: TGCGCCAGCAGCTTTAATAGCGGGGCCCACAATGAGCAGTTCTTC.

The chain joins TRBV28 to TRBJ1-5, with 8 bases matching TRBD1. The CDR3 contains 16 residues. CDR1 is MDHEN, CDR2 SYDVKM, per germline. J gave up 9 bases and V 1 base, and 11 bases lay outside the gene matches. This chain's CDR3 is CASSLYPGQGDRPQHF. For the CDR3, the DNA is TGTGCCAGCAGTTTATATCCAGGACAGGGAGATAGGCCCCAGCATTTT. The variable domain in full, with the rest retrieved from reference TRBV28 and TRBJ1-5, is DVKVTQSSRYLVKRTGEKVFLECVQDMDHENMFWYRQDPGLGLRLIYFSYDVKMKEKGDIPEGYSVSREKKERFSLILESASTNQTSMYLCASSLYPGQGDRPQHFGDGTRLSIL.

The V gene is TRBV25-1, the J gene TRBJ2-1, with 7 bases identical to TRBD1. The trim removed 5 bases at V and 7 bases at J, leaving 11 bases unmatched. The germline V gene has CDR1 MGHDK and CDR2 SYGVNS. The CDR3 covers 15 residues. CDR3 region: CASSLGKGAQNEQFF. Here the CDR3 DNA reads TGTGCCAGCAGTCTCGGAAAGGGGGCGCAAAATGAGCAGTTCTTC.

The count of this clone is one. The chain combines TRBV24-1 with TRBJ1-4; D is ambiguous. The CDR3 runs to 15 residues. Germline V gene lookup returns CDR1 KGHDR and CDR2 SFDVKD. V lost 2 bases and J lost 4, with 10 bases in between. The CDR3, as DNA: TGTGCCACCAGTGATTATAAGGACGGTAATGAAAAACTGTTTTTT. Translated: CATSDYKDGNEKLFF.

V and J are TRBV7-9 and TRBJ2-7, with TRBD1 as a possible D gene (6 bases). V lost 5 bases, J lost 6 bases, and 20 bases lay in between. Germline values: CDR1 SEHNR, CDR2 FQNEAQ (reference sequence). The CDR3 contains 15 residues. The CDR3 is CASSLPSTGPLEQYF. Here the CDR3 DNA reads TGTGCCAGCAGCCTCCCGTCTACAGGGCCGCTCGAGCAGTACTTC.

The V gene is TRBV15, the J gene TRBJ2-5; D not resolved. The CDR3 has 14 residues. Trimming removed 0 bases at V and 1 base at J, with 6 bases between. Per germline, CDR1 LNHNV and CDR2 YYDKDF (reference sequence). The CDR3: CATSRDVAQETQYF. CDR3 DNA: TGTGCCACCAGCAGAGATGTGGCCCAAGAGACCCAGTACTTC. The whole variable domain, filled in from reference TRBV15 and TRBJ2-5, reads DAMVIQNPRYQVTQFGKPVTLSCSQTLNHNVMYWYQQKSSQAPKLLFHYYDKDFNNEADTPDNFQSRRPNTSFCFLDIRSPGLGDTAMYLCATSRDVAQETQYFGPGTRLLVL.

As concerns this clone: The same CDR3 can be traced to other DNA sequences in this sample. The chain uses TRBV5-1 and TRBJ2-5; D perhaps matches TRBD1 (7 bases). Germline values: CDR1 SGHRS, CDR2 YFSETQ. V was cut by 2 bases and J by 3 bases, with 8 bases left in between. This CDR3 has 13 amino acids. Written as DNA, the CDR3 is TGCGCCAGCAGCTTCAGGGGGGAAGAGACCCAGTACTTC. Its translation is CASSFRGEETQYF.

The chain couples TRBV25-1 to TRBJ1-1; D gene unclear. Trimming left V 4 bases short and J 3 bases short, with 12 bases between. The CDR3 is 14 amino acids. Germline V gene data show CDR1 as MGHDK and CDR2 as SYGVNS. CDR3 residues: CASSGVGQYTEAFF. For the CDR3, the DNA is TGTGCCAGCAGTGGTGTCGGGCAGTACACTGAAGCTTTCTTT. The full variable domain, completed using reference TRBV25-1 and TRBJ1-1, is EADIYQTPRYLVIGTGKKITLECSQTMGHDKMYWYQQDPGMELHLIHYSYGVNSTEKGDLSSESTVSRIRTEHFPLTLESARPSHTSQYLCASSGVGQYTEAFFGQGTRLTVV.

This clone was observed once. The gene calls are TRBV7-2 and TRBJ1-2; 7 bases agree with TRBD1. V was clipped by 0 bases and J by 4 bases; unmatched bases: 2. The V gene's germline CDR1 is SGHTA and CDR2 FQGNSA. The CDR3 runs 14 residues. The CDR3, as DNA: TGTGCCAGCAGCTTAGCTCCAGGGGGCTATGGCTACACCTTC. Its protein is CASSLAPGGYGYTF.

This rearrangement joins TRBV6-1 to TRBJ1-1; D might be TRBD1 (5 bases). The germline V and J ends were trimmed by 2 bases and 11 bases, with 18 bases remaining between them. CDR1 is MNHNS and CDR2 is SASEGT in the germline V gene. The CDR3 is 14 amino acids. This CDR3 is CASSETDVGWGAFF. The CDR3 nucleotides read TGTGCCAGCAGTGAAACGGACGTAGGATGGGGGGCTTTCTTT.

A few counts support this clone. The V gene is TRBV5-1, the J gene TRBJ1-1; D is unclear. The V gene lost 4 bases and the J gene lost 3 bases, with 7 bases spanning the gap. The V gene's germline CDR1 is SGHRS and CDR2 YFSETQ. This CDR3 region has 12 residues. The CDR3 coding sequence is TGCGCCAGCAGCCGCTACGACACTGAAGCTTTCTTT. Amino acids: CASSRYDTEAFF.